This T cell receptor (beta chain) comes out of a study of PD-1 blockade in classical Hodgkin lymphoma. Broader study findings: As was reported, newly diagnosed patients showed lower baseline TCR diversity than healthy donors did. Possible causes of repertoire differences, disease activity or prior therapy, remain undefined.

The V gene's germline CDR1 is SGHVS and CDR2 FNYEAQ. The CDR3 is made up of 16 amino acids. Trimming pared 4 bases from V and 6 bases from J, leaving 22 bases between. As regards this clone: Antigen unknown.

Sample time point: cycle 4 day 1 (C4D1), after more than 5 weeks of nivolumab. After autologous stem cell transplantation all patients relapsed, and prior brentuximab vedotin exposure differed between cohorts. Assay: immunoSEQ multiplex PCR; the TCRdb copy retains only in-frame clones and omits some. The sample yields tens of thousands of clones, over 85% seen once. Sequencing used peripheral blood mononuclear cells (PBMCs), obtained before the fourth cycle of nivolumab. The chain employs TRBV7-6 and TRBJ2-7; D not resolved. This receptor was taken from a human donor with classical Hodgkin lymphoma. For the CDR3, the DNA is TGTGCCAGCAGCTCGAAGCTGGGTCGAACGGGCTCCGAGCAGTACTTC. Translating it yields CASSSKLGRTGSEQYF.